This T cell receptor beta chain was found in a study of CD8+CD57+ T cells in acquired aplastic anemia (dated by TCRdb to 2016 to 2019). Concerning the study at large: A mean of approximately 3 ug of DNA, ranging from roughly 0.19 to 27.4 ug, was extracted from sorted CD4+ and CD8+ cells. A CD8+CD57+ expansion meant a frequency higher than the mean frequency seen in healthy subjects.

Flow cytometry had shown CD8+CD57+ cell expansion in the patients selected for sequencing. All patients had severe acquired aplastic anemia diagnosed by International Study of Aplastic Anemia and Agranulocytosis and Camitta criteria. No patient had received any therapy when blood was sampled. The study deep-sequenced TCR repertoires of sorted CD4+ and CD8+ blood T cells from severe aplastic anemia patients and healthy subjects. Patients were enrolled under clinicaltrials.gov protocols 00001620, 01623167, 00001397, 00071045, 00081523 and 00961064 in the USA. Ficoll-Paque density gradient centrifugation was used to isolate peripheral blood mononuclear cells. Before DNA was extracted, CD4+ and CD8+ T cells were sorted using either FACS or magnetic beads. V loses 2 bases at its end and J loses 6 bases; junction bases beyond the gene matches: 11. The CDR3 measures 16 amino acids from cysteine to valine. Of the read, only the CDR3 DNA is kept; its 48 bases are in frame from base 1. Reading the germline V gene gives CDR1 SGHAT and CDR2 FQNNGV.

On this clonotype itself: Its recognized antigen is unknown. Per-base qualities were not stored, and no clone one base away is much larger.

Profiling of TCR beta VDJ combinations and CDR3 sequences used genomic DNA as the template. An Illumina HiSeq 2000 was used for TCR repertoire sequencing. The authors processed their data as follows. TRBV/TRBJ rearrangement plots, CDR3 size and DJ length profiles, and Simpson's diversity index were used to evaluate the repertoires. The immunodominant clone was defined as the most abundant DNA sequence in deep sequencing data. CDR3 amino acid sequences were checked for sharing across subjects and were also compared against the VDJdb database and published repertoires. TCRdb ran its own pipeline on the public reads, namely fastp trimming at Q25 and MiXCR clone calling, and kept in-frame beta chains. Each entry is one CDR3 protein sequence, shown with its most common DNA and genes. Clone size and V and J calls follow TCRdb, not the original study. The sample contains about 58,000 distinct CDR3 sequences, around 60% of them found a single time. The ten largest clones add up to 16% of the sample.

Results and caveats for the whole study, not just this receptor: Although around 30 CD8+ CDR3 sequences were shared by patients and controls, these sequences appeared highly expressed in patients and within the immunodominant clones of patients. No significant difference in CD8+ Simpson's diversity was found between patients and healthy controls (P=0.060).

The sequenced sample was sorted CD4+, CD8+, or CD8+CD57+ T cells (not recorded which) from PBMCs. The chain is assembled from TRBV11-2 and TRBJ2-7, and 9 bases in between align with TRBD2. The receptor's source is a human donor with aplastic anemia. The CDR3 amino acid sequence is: CASSLLGGGAMGEQYV. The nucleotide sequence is TGTGCCAGCAGCTTACTGGGCGGGGGGGCGATGGGCGAGCAGTACGTC.